This TCR beta chain was profiled in a study of identical twins listed by TCRdb under 2016. In terms of the full investigation: To test whether fetal clonotypes persist, this study deep-sequenced TCR alpha and beta repertoires from monozygotic twins, from unrelated adults of various ages, and from cord blood. Replicate twin experiments were performed at different times using different library preparation protocols to rule out contamination. What the authors observed across the whole study: Excess twin sharing in beta out-of-frame sequences was weaker because fewer shared sequences lowered the signal-to-noise ratio. Out-of-frame TCR alpha sharing in monozygotic twins was systematically underestimated by recombination models, whereas sharing between unrelated individuals was in agreement with the recombination models. Abundant cord blood beta clonotypes had fewer insertions, young adult naive repertoires showed a similar but weaker trend, and memory repertoires showed no such trend. Conclusions relied on cross-sectional statistical analysis, since the same donors could not be followed over many years. Zero-insertion analyses could be partly confounded by invariant T cells such as MAIT and iNKT, though diverse VJ usage argued against such confounding for most clonotypes. Compared with coincidental sharing between unrelated individuals, out-of-frame TCR alpha sequences shared between twins showed an excess of sequences with low generation probability.

In its sample, this clonotype was seen a few times. Its antigen is still unknown. Base-call qualities are not available, and no considerably larger clone is one nucleotide away. The library was generated by 5' RACE. Sequenced on an Illumina HiSeq 2000. Template switching introduced a universal primer binding site; the final cDNA contained a unique molecular identifier, enabling accurate counting of TCR cDNA molecules. First-strand cDNA for TCR alpha and beta chains was synthesized from specific primers in the conserved constant-segment region. To control for contamination, every cDNA library was double barcoded, receiving both a SMART-Mk sample barcode and Illumina barcodes. TruSeq adapter sequences along with Illumina sample barcodes were introduced in two successive PCR steps. TCR alpha and beta cDNA libraries were sequenced on the Illumina HiSeq platform with custom primers. As for the authors' bioinformatics: MiGEC processed the raw reads to extract unique molecular identifiers, while MiXCR was used to determine the CDR3 positions. For each individual, recombination models were inferred using an EM algorithm with the repgenHMM and IGoR tools. Shared clonotype analysis was performed with the tcR package in R, normalizing sharing by the product of cloneset sizes. Out-of-frame nonproductive sequences were analyzed to study raw recombination free of thymic and clonal selection effects. TCRdb took the public reads, trimmed them with fastp at Q25, ran MiXCR for clone calling and kept in-frame beta chains. Duplicate CDR3 protein sequences are folded into a single record with the most common DNA and genes. These V and J calls rely on TCRdb rather than the paper's analysis. In this sample the table shows 1.5 million to 2 million distinct CDR3 sequences, around 33% of which occur a single time. Of the sample, under 0.35% falls within the top ten clones.

V is pared back by 0 bases and J by 1 base, with 4 bases lying between the germline termini. Reading from cysteine to phenylalanine, the CDR3 counts 13 amino acids. Only CDR3 DNA remains: 39 bases, in frame from the first base. The germline V gene (reference sequence) sets CDR1 to DFQATT and CDR2 to SNEGSKA. All donors were healthy Caucasians. Recombination connected TRBV20-1 to TRBJ1-5; there is no confident call for the D gene. What was sequenced was cord blood. The sequence derives from a newborn girl in good health. The CDR3 sequence is CSARDPSNQPQHF. The DNA sequence is TGCAGTGCTAGAGATCCGAGCAATCAGCCCCAGCATTTT.